The T cell receptor (beta chain) described here comes from a study of T cell responses to AZD1222 COVID-19 vaccine. Study conclusions and caveats: Unmutated variant regions reportedly attract nearly half of all spike-specific TCRs. Donors in the cohort were predominantly white British and more often female, and clonal diversity was possibly underestimated. Once two AZD1222 doses were given, Spike-specific TCR breadth and depth went up.

Generated by immunoSEQ multiplex PCR, the TCRdb table keeps only in-frame clones and is missing some. Among 120,000 to 150,000 clones listed, approximately 78% were seen once. This CDR3 region has 15 residues. The germline V gene has CDR1 LNHDA and CDR2 SQIVND (reference sequence). V lost 1 base to trimming and J lost 6 bases, with 13 bases between them. Turning to this clone: What it binds is unknown.

This TCR was recovered from an adult in good health. This chain connects TRBV19 to TRBJ1-5; D call uncertain. Sequenced material: peripheral blood, taken on day 0 of MenACWY control vaccination. The CDR3 protein is CASSIARSAGQPQHF. DNA for the CDR3: TGTGCCAGTAGTATAGCGAGAAGTGCGGGTCAGCCCCAGCATTTT.